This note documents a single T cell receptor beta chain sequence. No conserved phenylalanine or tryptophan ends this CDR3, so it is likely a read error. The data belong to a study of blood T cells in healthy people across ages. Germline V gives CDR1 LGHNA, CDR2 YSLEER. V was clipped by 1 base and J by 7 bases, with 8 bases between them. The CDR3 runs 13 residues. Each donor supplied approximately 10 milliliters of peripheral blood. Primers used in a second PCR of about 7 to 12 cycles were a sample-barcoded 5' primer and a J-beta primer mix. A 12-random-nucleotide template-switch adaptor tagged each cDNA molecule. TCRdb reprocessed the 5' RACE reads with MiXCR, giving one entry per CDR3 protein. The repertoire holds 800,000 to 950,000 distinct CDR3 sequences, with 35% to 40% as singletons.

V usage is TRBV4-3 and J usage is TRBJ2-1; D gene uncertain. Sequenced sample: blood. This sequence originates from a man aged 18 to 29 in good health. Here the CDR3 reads CASSQVNRNEQFL. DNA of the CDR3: TGCGCCAGCAGCCAAGTTAATCGGAATGAGCAGTTCTTG.